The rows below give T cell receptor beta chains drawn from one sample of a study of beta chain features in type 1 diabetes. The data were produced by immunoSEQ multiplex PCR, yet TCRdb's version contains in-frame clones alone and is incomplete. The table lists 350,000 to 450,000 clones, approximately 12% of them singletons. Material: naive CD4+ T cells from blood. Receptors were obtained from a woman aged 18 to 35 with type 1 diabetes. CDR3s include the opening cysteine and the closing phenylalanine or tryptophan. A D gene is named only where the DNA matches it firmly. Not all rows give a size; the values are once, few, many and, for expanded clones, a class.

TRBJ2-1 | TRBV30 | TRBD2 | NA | CAWSTGLADYNEQFF | TGTGCCTGGAGTACGGGACTAGCGGACTACAATGAGCAGTTCTTC
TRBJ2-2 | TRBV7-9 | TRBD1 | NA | CASSLLPGQVNTGELFF | TGTGCCAGCAGCTTACTACCGGGACAGGTTAACACCGGGGAGCTGTTTTTT
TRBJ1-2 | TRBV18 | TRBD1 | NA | CASSPSGTANYGYTF | TGTGCCAGCTCACCGTCCGGGACAGCCAACTATGGCTACACCTTC
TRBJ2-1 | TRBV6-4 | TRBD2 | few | CARAAGAHNEQFF | TGTGCCAGGGCGGCGGGAGCGCACAATGAGCAGTTCTTC
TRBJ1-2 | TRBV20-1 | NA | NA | CSARRGGGYTF | TGCAGTGCTAGACGGGGTGGCGGCTACACCTTC
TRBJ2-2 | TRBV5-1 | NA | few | CASSLAESPGELFF | TGCGCCAGCAGCTTGGCAGAATCCCCCGGGGAGCTGTTTTTT
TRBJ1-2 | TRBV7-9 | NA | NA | CASSITGRYGYTF | TGTGCCAGCAGCATCACAGGGCGGTATGGCTACACCTTC
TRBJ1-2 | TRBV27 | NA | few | CASSPRVGAKVGYTF | TGTGCCAGCAGCCCTCGAGTGGGGGCAAAGGTTGGCTACACCTTC
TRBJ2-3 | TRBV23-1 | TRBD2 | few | CASSLRAGGTDTQYF | TGCGCCAGCAGTCTCCGGGCGGGAGGCACAGATACGCAGTATTTT
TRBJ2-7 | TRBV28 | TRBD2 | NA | CASSLSGRVGEQYF | TGTGCCAGCAGTTTGTCCGGGAGGGTGGGAGAGCAGTACTTC
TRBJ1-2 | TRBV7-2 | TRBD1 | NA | CASSPTGFANYGYTF | TGTGCCAGCAGCCCGACAGGGTTCGCCAACTATGGCTACACCTTC
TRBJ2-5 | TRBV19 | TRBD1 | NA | CAVQGWTTQYF | TGTGCCGTACAGGGGTGGACGACCCAGTACTTC
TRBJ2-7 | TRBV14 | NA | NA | CASSFRGKYEQYF | TGTGCCAGCAGCTTCAGGGGAAAATACGAGCAGTACTTC
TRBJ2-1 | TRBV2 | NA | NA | CASSDRTTNNEQFF | TGTGCCAGCAGTGACCGTACTACGAACAATGAGCAGTTCTTC
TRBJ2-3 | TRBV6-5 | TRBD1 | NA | CASSYAGQGADTQYF | TGTGCCAGCAGTTACGCCGGACAGGGGGCAGATACGCAGTATTTT
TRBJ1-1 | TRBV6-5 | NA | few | CASRPGLLLNTEAFF | TGTGCCAGCCGTCCAGGTCTCCTTCTTAACACTGAAGCTTTCTTT
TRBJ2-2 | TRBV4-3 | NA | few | CASSQDLRTGELFF | TGCGCCAGCAGCCAAGATCTCCGTACCGGGGAGCTGTTTTTT
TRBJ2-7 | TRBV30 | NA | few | CAWSVNVGSEQYF | TGTGCCTGGAGTGTAAATGTGGGGAGCGAGCAGTACTTC
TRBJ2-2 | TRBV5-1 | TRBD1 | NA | CASGYRGQAGELFF | TGCGCCAGCGGATACAGGGGGCAGGCCGGGGAGCTGTTTTTT
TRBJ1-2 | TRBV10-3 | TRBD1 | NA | CAISMRDRENGYTF | TGTGCCATCAGTATGCGGGACAGGGAAAATGGCTACACCTTC